This TCR beta chain was found in a study of T cell responses to AZD1222 COVID-19 vaccine. Study in general: Second-dose intervals near 4 or 12 weeks were combined.

To note about this clone: Antigen specificity is unknown.

Profiling relied on immunoSEQ multiplex PCR, and the TCRdb table lists in-frame clones only, not all of them. This table has around 140,000 clones, 92% appearing once. V shed 2 bases and J shed 1 base, with 12 bases lying between them. CDR3 size: 15 residues. Germline loops: CDR1 SGDLS, CDR2 YYNGEE. The study's findings and limits: Seropositivity was recorded at baseline in only 6 or 7 AZD1222 recipients. It should be noted that donors were predominantly white British and more often female, and clonal diversity was possibly underestimated. Targeting of unmutated variant regions was reportedly seen in nearly half of spike-specific TCRs.

The V gene is TRBV9, the J gene TRBJ1-2; D might be TRBD1 (6 bases). The sample was peripheral blood, taken on day 0 of AZD1222 vaccination. The receptor was derived from an adult in good health. The CDR3 loop is CASSVGGGGNYGYTF. In nucleotides, the CDR3 is TGTGCCAGCAGCGTTGGGGGCGGCGGTAACTATGGCTACACCTTC.